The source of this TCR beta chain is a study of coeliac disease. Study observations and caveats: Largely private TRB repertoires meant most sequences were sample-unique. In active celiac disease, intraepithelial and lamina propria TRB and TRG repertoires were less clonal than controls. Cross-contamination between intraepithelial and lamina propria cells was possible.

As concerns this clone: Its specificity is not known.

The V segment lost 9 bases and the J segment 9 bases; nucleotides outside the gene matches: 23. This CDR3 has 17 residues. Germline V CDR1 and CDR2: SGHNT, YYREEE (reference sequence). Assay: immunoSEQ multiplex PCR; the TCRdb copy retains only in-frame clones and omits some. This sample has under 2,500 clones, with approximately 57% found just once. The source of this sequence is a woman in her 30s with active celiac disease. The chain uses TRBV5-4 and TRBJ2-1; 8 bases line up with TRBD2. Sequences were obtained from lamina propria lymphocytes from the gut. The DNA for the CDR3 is TGTGCCACAACCCTTCCCGGCATTGGGGGTCGGGGGGGTGAGCAGTTCTTC. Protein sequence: CATTLPGIGGRGGEQFF.